The following is a TCR beta chain sequence with its context. Its cognate antigen is unknown. The record originates from a study of T cells expressing NK-cell markers. Points from the study as a whole: Several of the donors carried dominant NKG2C+ clonotypes that took up about 1.0-7.5% of their CD8+ T cells. Once again these clonotypes came out on top in the CD3+CD56-NKG2C+ fraction of several donors.

The germline CDR1 and CDR2 sequences are MDHEN and SYDVKM. The CDR3 is 15 amino acids. What made the TCR beta cDNA was 5'RACE template switching with UMIs. TCRdb re-called the 5' RACE reads; every CDR3 protein appears as one record, without DNA. The specimen's table records 140,000 to 150,000 distinct CDR3 sequences. The origin of this receptor is a man aged 18 to 30 in good health. Sequences were obtained from blood T cells: a sorted CD56 or NKG2C T cell subset, CD4+ or CD8+ T cells, or bulk PBMC T cells (not recorded which). V usage is TRBV28 and J usage is TRBJ2-3; the TCRdb D gene call, TRBD2, has no DNA to confirm it. CDR3 sequence: CASRREGPYTDTQYF.